Detailed here is one T cell receptor (beta chain). Its antigen is not identified. V was pared by 4 bases and J by 4 bases, with 10 bases between. CDR1 and CDR2 from the germline V gene are SGHRS and YFSETQ. CDR3 size: 13 residues. The sample originates from a study of radiation and T cells in renal cell carcinoma. Notes on the study in general: Top tumor clonotypes rose in blood 2 weeks post-radiation, then contracted.

The table came from immunoSEQ multiplex PCR; TCRdb's copy has only in-frame clones and leaves some out. The sample shows roughly 170,000 clones, 88% of them seen only once. The time point denotes: blood 4 weeks post-SBRT, at nephrectomy. As for treatment: 15 Gy SBRT to primary tumor, nephrectomy 4 weeks later. Nephrectomy followed 15 Gy stereotactic body radiation by 4 weeks. The patient's renal cell carcinoma had clear cell pathology. This chain links TRBV5-1 with TRBJ2-3; no firm D call. The specimen comprised blood, sampled from a patient whose treatment included radiotherapy and nephrectomy. This sequence originates from a woman aged 50 to 65 with renal cell carcinoma. The CDR3 nucleotides are TGCGCCAGCAGCCGATTAGCCTCAGATACGCAGTATTTT. This gives the protein CASSRLASDTQYF.